These 26 T cell receptor beta chains came from one sample sequenced in a study of blood T cells in healthy people across ages. Combining a sample-barcoded 5' primer with a J-beta primer mix, a second PCR ran for roughly 7 to 12 cycles. TCRdb recomputed calls from the 5' RACE reads with MiXCR, one row per CDR3 protein. The table has nearly 1 million distinct CDR3 sequences, roughly half seen once. The sequenced sample was blood. These receptors originate from a woman aged 55-69 years in good health.

This clonotype appeared once. The CDR3 loop reads CASTGAGKNIQYF. The CDR3 DNA reads as TGTGCCAGTACCGGGGCAGGGAAAAACATTCAGTACTTC. The chain employs TRBV19 and TRBJ2-4; D tentatively fits TRBD1 or TRBD2 (5 bases each). The CDR3 is made up of 13 amino acids. Trimming left V 7 bases short and J 4 bases short, with 11 bases between. The germline V gene has CDR1 LNHDA and CDR2 SQIVND (reference sequence).

The V and J genes are TRBV10-1 and TRBJ2-2; D perhaps matches TRBD2 (6 bases). V lost 3 bases, J lost 6 bases, and 20 bases lay in between. Germline V lookup: CDR1 WNHNN, CDR2 SYGVQD (reference sequence). The CDR3 covers 17 residues. The CDR3 sequence is CASSDSGTPASSGELFF. The CDR3 DNA is TGCGCCAGCAGTGACTCCGGGACTCCCGCGTCTTCCGGGGAGCTGTTTTTT.

This clonotype has at least ten counts. The chain's CDR3 is CSVGDLGSYEQYF. For the CDR3, the DNA is TGCAGCGTAGGCGACCTGGGATCCTACGAGCAGTACTTC. The chain couples TRBV29-1 to TRBJ2-7; no definite D call. This CDR3 comprises 13 residues. Germline V gene data show CDR1 as SQVTM and CDR2 as ANQGSEA. Between the trimmed V and J ends, which lost 6 bases and 1 base, there was a span of 13 bases.

This clonotype came up a few times. V and J are TRBV10-3 and TRBJ2-7; D is unresolved. Looked up from germline, CDR1 is ENHRY and CDR2 is SYGVKD. V was pared by 2 bases and J by 0 bases, with 8 bases between. The CDR3 has 14 amino acids. This chain's CDR3 is CAISEVGSSYEQYF. CDR3 coding DNA: TGTGCCATCAGTGAGGTGGGCAGCTCCTACGAGCAGTACTTC.

This clonotype was recorded only once. The rearrangement joins TRBV7-2 to TRBJ1-2; a weak D match, TRBD1 (5 bases). There are 15 residues in the CDR3. Germline-derived CDR1 and CDR2 are SGHTA and FQGNSA. Trimming shortened V by 5 bases and J by 2 bases, and 15 bases separated the two germline ends. Here the CDR3 DNA reads TGTGCCAGCAGCCCCCAGGGAGAAGTAAACTATGGCTACACCTTC. It is translated as CASSPQGEVNYGYTF.

The gene calls are TRBV7-3 and TRBJ2-5, with D perhaps matching TRBD2 (5 bases). Between the trimmed V and J ends, which lost 5 bases and 8 bases, there was a span of 15 bases. This CDR3 is 13 amino acids long. Per germline, CDR1 SGHTA and CDR2 FQGTGA. The CDR3 loop reads CASSVLVGETQYF. As DNA, the CDR3 is TGTGCCAGCAGCGTCTTAGTGGGAGAAACCCAGTACTTC.

The gene calls are TRBV7-6 and TRBJ2-1; 9 bases match TRBD2. The CDR3 runs to 16 residues. Germline values: CDR1 SGHVS, CDR2 FNYEAQ. With 0 bases clipped from V and 8 bases from J, the junction kept 8 bases outside the gene matches. CDR3 amino acids: CASSLAIAGERDEQFF. The CDR3 nucleotides read TGTGCCAGCAGCTTAGCCATAGCGGGAGAGCGGGATGAGCAGTTCTTC.

The V call is TRBV29-1, the J call TRBJ2-1, with 12 bases fitting TRBD2. This CDR3 spans 14 amino acids. The germline CDR1 and CDR2 sequences are SQVTM and ANQGSEA. J gave up 5 bases and V 6 bases, and 5 bases lay outside the gene matches. DNA of the CDR3: TGCAGCGTCGCTAGCGGGAGGGCCCACAATGAGCAGTTCTTC. It codes for CSVASGRAHNEQFF.

The chain joins TRBV20-1 to TRBJ2-7; 8 bases line up with TRBD2. J lost 3 bases, V lost 6 bases, and 7 bases had no gene match. The CDR3 loop spans 13 amino acids. From germline, CDR1 is DFQATT and CDR2 SNEGSKA (reference sequence). The DNA of the CDR3 is TGCAGTGCACTGAAGCGGGAGAGCTACGAGCAGTACTTC. It translates to CSALKRESYEQYF.

This clonotype was observed once. This chain joins TRBV12-3 or TRBV12-4 and TRBJ1-5, with TRBD1 as a possible D gene (6 bases). Trimming shortened V by 6 bases and J by 3 bases, and 9 bases separated the two germline ends. CDR3 size: 13 residues. CDR3 in DNA: TGTGCCAGCAGCGGGACAACCAATCAGCCCCAGCATTTT. It specifies CASSGTTNQPQHF.

V usage is TRBV20-1 and J usage is TRBJ2-5, with 9 bases lining up with TRBD2. CDR1 is DFQATT, CDR2 SNEGSKA, per germline (reference sequence). The CDR3 runs 15 residues. The J segment lost 11 bases and the V segment lost 1 base, leaving 14 bases of the junction unmatched. The CDR3 nucleotides read TGCAGTGCTAGAGTCGGCGGGAGGGCAACGAATGAGCAGTACTTC. It yields the protein CSARVGGRATNEQYF.

V usage is TRBV29-1 and J usage is TRBJ2-4; a possible D gene is TRBD1 (6 bases). Trimming took off 6 bases at V and 7 bases at J, with 22 bases between the two ends. The V gene's germline CDR1 is SQVTM and CDR2 ANQGSEA. The CDR3 spans 15 residues. CDR3 sequence: CSVRQATDFNNIQYF. As DNA, the CDR3 is TGCAGCGTGAGACAGGCGACCGACTTCAATAACATTCAGTACTTC.

This clonotype showed up just a few times. The V call is TRBV7-9, the J call TRBJ2-5, with a tentative D call TRBD1 (5 bases). This CDR3 contains 15 residues. Trimming left V 8 bases short and J 1 base short, with 17 bases between. CDR1 is SEHNR and CDR2 is FQNEAQ in the germline V gene (reference sequence). The CDR3 DNA reads as TGTGCCAGCTCCGAAGGGCAGGGCCCCCAAGAGACCCAGTACTTC. The encoded protein is CASSEGQGPQETQYF.

The chain joins TRBV12-3 or TRBV12-4 to TRBJ2-5; 7 nucleotides match TRBD1. Unmatched junction bases numbered 3, after V lost 3 bases and J lost 2 bases. This CDR3 spans 14 amino acids. In DNA, the CDR3 is TGTGCCAGCAGTTTCCGACAGGGTCAAGAGACCCAGTACTTC. Protein: CASSFRQGQETQYF.

J is TRBJ2-1 and V is TRBV6-1; the D gene could be TRBD1 or TRBD2 (7 bases each). With 8 bases removed from V and 7 bases from J, the gap between germline ends came to 21 bases. The CDR3 has 15 residues. In germline, CDR1 is MNHNS, CDR2 SASEGT. CDR3 nucleotides: TGTGCCAGCGTTCGGGACAGCTCACTAGCGAATGAGCAGTTCTTC. Translated, it gives CASVRDSSLANEQFF.

This clonotype was counted between two and nine times. This chain links TRBV4-3 with TRBJ2-7, with D hard to call. The V and J ends lost 1 base and 0 bases respectively, with 10 bases between them. The CDR3 is 15 amino acids. Germline values: CDR1 LGHNA, CDR2 YSLEER. The CDR3 region has the DNA TGCGCCAGCAGCCAAGTTCTAGGCGGCTCCTACGAGCAGTACTTC. It translates to CASSQVLGGSYEQYF.

V and J are TRBV10-3 and TRBJ1-1; D is possibly TRBD1 (6 bases). The CDR3 totals 13 residues. Germline V gives CDR1 ENHRY, CDR2 SYGVKD. The V gene lost 0 bases and the J gene lost 8 bases, with 10 bases spanning the gap. The CDR3 DNA is TGTGCCATCAGTGAGTCAAAGGGGGGGGAAGCTTTCTTT. Protein sequence: CAISESKGGEAFF.

The sample holds a few counts of this clonotype. J is TRBJ2-4 and V is TRBV28, with a possible D match to TRBD2 (6 bases). Trimming pared 7 bases from V and 12 bases from J, leaving 16 bases between. Germline assignment: CDR1 MDHEN and CDR2 SYDVKM. CDR3 size: 12 residues. CDR3 region: CASNRGTYAQYF. CDR3 in DNA: TGTGCCAGCAATCGGGGGACCTACGCTCAGTACTTC.

This clonotype turned up a few times. CDR3 region: CASSQGQGEGETQYF. In DNA, the CDR3 is TGTGCCAGCAGCCAAGGACAGGGCGAAGGAGAGACCCAGTACTTC. The chain employs TRBV4-2 and TRBJ2-4; the match to TRBD1 covers 7 bases. TRBJ2-5 matches the DNA end more closely, so the J call is doubtful. The CDR3 sequence is 15 residues long. Germline V gene sequence: CDR1 LGHNA, CDR2 YNFKEQ.

The gene calls are TRBV6-1 and TRBJ2-2, with D hard to call. V lost 5 bases, J lost 2 bases, and 18 bases lay in between. Looked up from germline, CDR1 is MNHNS and CDR2 is SASEGT. The CDR3 extends over 17 amino acids. CDR3 bases: TGTGCCAGCAGTATAAAGTCTGGACGGATTAACACCGGGGAGCTGTTTTTT. Translation gives CASSIKSGRINTGELFF.

This clonotype was seen only a few times. The chain uses TRBV12-3 or TRBV12-4 and TRBJ2-3; 13 bases agree with TRBD2. Germline trimming cut 2 bases from V and 0 bases from J; bases unmatched to any gene: 17. The length of the CDR3 is 22 residues. The CDR3 here is CASSLTPGRTSGRTTSTDTQYF. The CDR3, as DNA: TGTGCCAGCAGTTTAACTCCAGGGAGGACTAGCGGGAGAACTACTAGCACAGATACGCAGTATTTT.

This clonotype was counted a few times. This chain uses TRBV3-1 with TRBJ2-1, with a weak D call TRBD1 (5 bases). The CDR3 is 14 residues long. Trimming shortened V by 6 bases and J by 9 bases, and 18 bases separated the two germline ends. Germline V gene data show CDR1 as LGHDT and CDR2 as YNNKEL (reference sequence). CDR3 in DNA: TGTGCCAGCAGTCAGAACTACAGGTCACCTGAGCAGTTCTTC. The encoded protein is CASSQNYRSPEQFF.

This chain joins TRBV29-1 and TRBJ2-1, with 7 bases identical to TRBD2. The CDR3 loop spans 14 amino acids. Germline V CDR1 and CDR2: SQVTM, ANQGSEA. V was pared by 4 bases and J by 7 bases, with 10 bases of the junction left unmatched. CDR3 nucleotide sequence: TGCAGCGTTGTTAAAGCGGGAACGATTAATGAGCAGTTCTTC. Its protein product is CSVVKAGTINEQFF.

The chain is built from TRBV4-2 and TRBJ2-1, with TRBD2 matching over 10 bases. Germline V gene lookup returns CDR1 LGHNA and CDR2 YNFKEQ. This CDR3 has 16 amino acids. V lost 3 bases and J lost 5; bases outside the gene matches: 7. The CDR3 loop reads CASSQALAGGDNEQFF. The CDR3 nucleotides are TGTGCCAGCAGCCAGGCATTAGCGGGAGGAGACAATGAGCAGTTCTTC.

J is TRBJ2-7 and V is TRBV30; the D is unclear. Looked up from germline, CDR1 is GTSNPN and CDR2 is SVGIG (reference sequence). V was trimmed by 4 bases and J by 3 bases, leaving 13 bases between them. The CDR3 loop spans 13 amino acids. The CDR3 nucleotides are TGTGCCTGGACCCCTAACGGAAACTACGAGCAGTACTTC. It specifies CAWTPNGNYEQYF. The full variable domain, its missing parts supplied by reference TRBV30 and TRBJ2-7, is SQTIHQWPATLVQPVGSPLSLECTVEGTSNPNLYWYRQAAGRGLQLLFYSVGIGQISSEVPQNLSASRPQDRQFILSSKKLLLSDSGFYLCAWTPNGNYEQYFGPGTRLTVT.

The chain carries TRBV18 and TRBJ2-1; 11 bases line up with TRBD2. Losses at the gene ends were 3 bases for V and 10 bases for J; bases not matched to a gene: 5. Germline V gene lookup returns CDR1 KGHSH and CDR2 LQKENI. The CDR3 runs 14 residues. The CDR3, as DNA: TGTGCCAGCTCACCTACAGGGACTAGCGGCGAGCAGTTCTTC. Translation gives CASSPTGTSGEQFF.